This TCR beta chain emerged from a study of molecular identifiers for immune sequencing clone quantification. Findings and limits, study-wide: Barcode-sharing identical TCR molecules could underestimate highly expanded clone sizes.

Previously reported methods and listed TCR primers produced the bulk TCR libraries. TCRdb reprocessed the PCR reads with MiXCR, giving one entry per CDR3 protein. The sample has approximately 680,000 distinct CDR3 sequences, roughly 27% seen once; the top ten hold about 0.81%. The authors sorted naive CD8 T cells as CD8+CD4-CCR7+CD45RA+. This clonotype was picked up a small number of times. No antigen is known for it. Deletions cut 2 bases from V and 1 base from J, with 14 bases between. The germline V gene encodes CDR1 MNHNY and CDR2 SVGAGI (reference sequence). This CDR3 contains 16 residues. V is TRBV6-6 and J is TRBJ1-1; D is possibly TRBD1 (5 bases). Specimen: naive CD8+ T cells from blood, with Jurkat cell RNA spiked in. Described subset: FACS-sorted CD8+CD4-CCR7+CD45RA+ naive T cells. The TCR was taken from a human donor in good health. Some libraries in this study had Jurkat cell RNA spiked in. CDR3 in DNA: TGTGCCAGCAGTTACCGGGTGGGGCAGGGGAACACTGAAGCTTTCTTT. Translating gives CASSYRVGQGNTEAFF.